This T cell receptor (beta chain) stems from a study of beta chain features in type 1 diabetes. Study-wide results and caveats: A moderate, significant TCRB CDR3 shortening appeared in type 1 diabetes across four CD4+ subsets.

This clone has more than one count but fewer than ten. Its antigen is unidentified. Reverse transcribing all isolated RNA meant expressed TCRB transcripts were sequenced. This table comes from immunoSEQ multiplex PCR, and its TCRdb copy is limited to in-frame clones, with some not included. In the table there are around 170,000 clones, 9% to 10% of which are singletons. This CDR3 is 14 amino acids long. The germline V and J ends were trimmed by 4 bases and 5 bases, with 12 bases remaining between them. Looked up from germline, CDR1 is SGDLS and CDR2 is YYNGEE. This receptor was obtained from a woman younger than 45 with type 1 diabetes. The genes are TRBV9 and TRBJ1-4; no clear D gene. The sequenced sample was central memory CD4+ T cells from blood. CDR3 sequence: CASSRTGVNEKLFF. The CDR3 DNA reads TGTGCCAGCAGCAGGACTGGGGTGAATGAAAAACTGTTTTTT.